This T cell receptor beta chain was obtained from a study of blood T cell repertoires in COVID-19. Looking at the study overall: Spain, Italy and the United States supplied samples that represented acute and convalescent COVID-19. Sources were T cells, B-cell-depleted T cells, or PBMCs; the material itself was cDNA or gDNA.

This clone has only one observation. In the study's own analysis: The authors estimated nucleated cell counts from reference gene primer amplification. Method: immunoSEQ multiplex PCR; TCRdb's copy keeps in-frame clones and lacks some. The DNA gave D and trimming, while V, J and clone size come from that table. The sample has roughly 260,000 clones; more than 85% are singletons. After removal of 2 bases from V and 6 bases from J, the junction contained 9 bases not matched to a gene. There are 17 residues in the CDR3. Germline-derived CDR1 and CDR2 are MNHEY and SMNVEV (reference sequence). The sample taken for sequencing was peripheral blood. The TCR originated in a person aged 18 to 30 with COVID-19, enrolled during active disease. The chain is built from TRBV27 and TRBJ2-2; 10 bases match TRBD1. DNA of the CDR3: TGTGCCAGCAGTTTAATATGGAGGACAGGGGGGGCCGGGGAGCTGTTTTTT. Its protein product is CASSLIWRTGGAGELFF.